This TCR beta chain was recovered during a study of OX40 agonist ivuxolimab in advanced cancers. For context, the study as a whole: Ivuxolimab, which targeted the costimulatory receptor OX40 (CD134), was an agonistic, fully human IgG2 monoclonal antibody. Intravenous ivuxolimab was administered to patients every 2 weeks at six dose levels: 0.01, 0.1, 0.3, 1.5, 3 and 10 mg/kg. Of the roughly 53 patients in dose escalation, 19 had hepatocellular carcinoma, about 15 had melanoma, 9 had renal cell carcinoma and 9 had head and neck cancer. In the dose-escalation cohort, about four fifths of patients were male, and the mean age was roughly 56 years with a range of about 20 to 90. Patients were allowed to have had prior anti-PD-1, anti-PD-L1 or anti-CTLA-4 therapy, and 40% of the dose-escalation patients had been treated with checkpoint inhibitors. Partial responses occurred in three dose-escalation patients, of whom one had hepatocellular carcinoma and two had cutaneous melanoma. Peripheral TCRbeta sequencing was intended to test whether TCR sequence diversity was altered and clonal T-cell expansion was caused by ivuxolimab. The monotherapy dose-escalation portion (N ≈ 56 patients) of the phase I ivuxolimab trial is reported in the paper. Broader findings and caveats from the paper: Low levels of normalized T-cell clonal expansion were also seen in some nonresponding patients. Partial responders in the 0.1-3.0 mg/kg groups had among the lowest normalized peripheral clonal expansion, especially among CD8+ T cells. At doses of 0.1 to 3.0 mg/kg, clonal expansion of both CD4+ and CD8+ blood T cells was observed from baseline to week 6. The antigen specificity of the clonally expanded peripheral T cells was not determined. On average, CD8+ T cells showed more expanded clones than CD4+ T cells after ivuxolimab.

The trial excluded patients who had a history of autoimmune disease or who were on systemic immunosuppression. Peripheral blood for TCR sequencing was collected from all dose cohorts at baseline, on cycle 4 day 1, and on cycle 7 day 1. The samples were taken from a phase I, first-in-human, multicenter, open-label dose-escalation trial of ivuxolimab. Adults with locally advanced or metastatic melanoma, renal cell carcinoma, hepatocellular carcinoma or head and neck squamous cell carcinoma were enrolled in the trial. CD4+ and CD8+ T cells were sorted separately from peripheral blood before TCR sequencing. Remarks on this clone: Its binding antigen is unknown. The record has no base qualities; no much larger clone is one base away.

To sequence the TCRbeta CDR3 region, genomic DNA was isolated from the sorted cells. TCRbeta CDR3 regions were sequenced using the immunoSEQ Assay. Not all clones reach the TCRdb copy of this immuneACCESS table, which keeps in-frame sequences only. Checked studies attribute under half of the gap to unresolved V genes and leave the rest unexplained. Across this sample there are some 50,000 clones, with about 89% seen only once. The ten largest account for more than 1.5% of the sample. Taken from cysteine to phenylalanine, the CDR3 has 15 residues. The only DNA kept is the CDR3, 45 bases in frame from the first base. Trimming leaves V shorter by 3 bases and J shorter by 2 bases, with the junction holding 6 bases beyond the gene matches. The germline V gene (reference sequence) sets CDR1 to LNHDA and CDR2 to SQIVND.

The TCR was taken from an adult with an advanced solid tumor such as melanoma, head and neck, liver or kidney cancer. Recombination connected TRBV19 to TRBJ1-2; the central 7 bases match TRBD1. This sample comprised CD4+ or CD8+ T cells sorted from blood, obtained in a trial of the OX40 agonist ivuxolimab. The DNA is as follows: TGTGCCAGTAGTATTCCCTCGACAGGGAACTATGGCTACACCTTC. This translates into CASSIPSTGNYGYTF.